Sequencing of this TCR beta chain was carried out in a study of immune evolution from preneoplasia to lung adenocarcinoma. V was cut by 3 bases and J by 5 bases, with 11 bases left in between. CDR1 is SGHRS and CDR2 is YFSETQ in the germline V gene. The CDR3 is 13 residues long. The assay was immunoSEQ multiplex PCR, and TCRdb's table has in-frame clones only and misses some. Of over 4,000 clones in the sample, 65% to 90% were seen once. The sequenced material came from FFPE adjacent normal lung tissue. The TCR originated in a donor of 70 years or more with lung adenocarcinoma. The gene calls are TRBV5-1 and TRBJ1-2, with unresolved D. This chain's CDR3 is CASSSSIMYGYTF. CDR3 sequence (DNA): TGCGCCAGCAGCTCCAGTATCATGTATGGCTACACCTTC.